This T cell receptor (beta chain) is from a study of blood T cell repertoires in COVID-19. Study overall: Whether acute or convalescent, the COVID-19 samples came from the United States, Italy and Spain. Sample material is recorded as cDNA or gDNA derived from T cells, B-cell-depleted T cells, or PBMCs.

Authors' data handling: Reference gene primers were amplified, and this amplification served to estimate nucleated cell counts. Libraries were prepared by immunoSEQ multiplex PCR; TCRdb keeps only in-frame clonotypes and omits some of them. D and trimming were read from the DNA, whereas the V and J calls and clone size are those reported in that table. The table lists 200,000 to 250,000 clones, over 80% of them singletons. Per the germline V gene, CDR1 is SGHAT and CDR2 is FQNNGV. This CDR3 is built from 12 residues. J gave up 14 bases and V 1 base, and 5 bases lay outside the gene matches. Sequencing was carried out using peripheral blood. The V and J genes are TRBV11-2 and TRBJ1-5; TRBD1 agrees at 7 bases. The sequence was collected from a human donor in a cohort sampled during active COVID-19. In DNA, the CDR3 is TGTGCCAGCAGCTTAGCGGGACAGACGAAGCATTTT. As protein: CASSLAGQTKHF.